Shown below are 19 T cell receptor beta chains from a single sample sequenced in a study of early T cells in non-severe SARS-CoV-2 infection. TCRdb used MiXCR to reprocess the 5' RACE reads, holding one entry per CDR3 protein. The table lists tens of thousands of distinct CDR3 sequences, 9.5% to 12% of them singletons, with about 6% in the top ten. The input for sequencing was whole blood, taken at baseline. These receptor sequences come from an adult who was a healthcare worker with PCR-confirmed SARS-CoV-2 infection or an uninfected control (not recorded which).

A few counts support this clonotype. The V and J genes are TRBV29-1 and TRBJ1-5, with 10 bases identical to TRBD1. With V trimmed by 6 bases and J by 2 bases, 7 bases remained unmatched. Germline loops: CDR1 SQVTM, CDR2 ANQGSEA. The CDR3 runs 15 residues. DNA of the CDR3: TGCAGCGTAGCCGGACAGGGGGTTGGCAATCAGCCCCAGCATTTT. Translated: CSVAGQGVGNQPQHF.

This clonotype was seen only a few times. J is TRBJ1-2 and V is TRBV19; D is unclear. The CDR3 covers 15 residues. Germline values: CDR1 LNHDA, CDR2 SQIVND (reference sequence). Trimming stripped 8 bases from V and 4 bases from J, with 20 bases between. The CDR3 is CASHPIRSEPYGYTF. The CDR3 region has the DNA TGTGCCAGTCACCCGATTCGGTCGGAACCCTATGGCTACACCTTC.

As to this clonotype: It is likely a read error, because the conserved phenylalanine at the end of the CDR3 is missing. The chain is built from TRBV19 and TRBJ2-2; weak D call: TRBD2 (5 bases). Between the trimmed V and J ends, which lost 6 bases and 5 bases, there was a span of 16 bases. The CDR3 sequence is 15 residues long. Germline loops: CDR1 LNHDA, CDR2 SQIVND (reference sequence). CDR3 in amino acids: CASSQVALRTGELFL. The CDR3 nucleotides are TGTGCCAGTAGCCAAGTAGCGTTACGGACCGGGGAGCTGTTTCTT.

This clonotype occurred many times. V gene TRBV10-3 combines with J gene TRBJ2-3; 10 bases fit TRBD1. The CDR3 is 15 residues long. V lost 6 bases to trimming and J lost 6 bases; unmatched junction nucleotides: 9. Germline CDR1 is ENHRY and CDR2 is SYGVKD. Written as DNA, the CDR3 is TGTGCCATCAGGGGACAGGGGCCCCCACTGGATACGCAGTATTTT. Amino acids: CAIRGQGPPLDTQYF.

The rearrangement links TRBV6-6 to TRBJ1-5; 7 nucleotides agree with TRBD1. CDR1 MNHNY and CDR2 SVGAGI come from the germline V gene (reference sequence). V shed 2 bases and J 0 bases; nucleotides not matched to a gene: 4. The CDR3 contains 16 residues. The DNA for the CDR3 is TGTGCCAGCAGTTACGTGACAGGGTCTAGCAATCAGCCCCAGCATTTT. Translation gives CASSYVTGSSNQPQHF.

This clonotype was observed a handful of times. The chain links TRBV11-2 to TRBJ2-1; 7 bases match TRBD1. The trim removed 0 bases at V and 4 bases at J, leaving 12 bases unmatched. The CDR3 covers 18 residues. Germline V lookup: CDR1 SGHAT, CDR2 FQNNGV. The CDR3 reads CASSLDPHGDRLYNEQFF. DNA of the CDR3: TGTGCCAGCAGCTTAGATCCTCATGGGGACAGACTATACAATGAGCAGTTCTTC.

This clonotype was counted ten times or more. This chain joins TRBV19 and TRBJ2-1, with D tentatively TRBD1 or TRBD2 (5 bases each). V was pared by 1 base and J by 7 bases, with 11 bases between. This CDR3 contains 14 residues. CDR1 LNHDA and CDR2 SQIVND come from the germline V gene (reference sequence). The CDR3 reads CASSIGGFGNEQFF. DNA for the CDR3: TGTGCCAGTAGTATAGGGGGGTTCGGGAATGAGCAGTTCTTC.

This clonotype was detected many times. The rearrangement joins TRBV7-9 to TRBJ2-1, with unresolved D. Trimming pared 6 bases from V and 10 bases from J, leaving 10 bases between. CDR1 and CDR2 from the germline V gene are SEHNR and FQNEAQ (reference sequence). The CDR3 runs to 11 residues. CDR3 nucleotides: TGTGCCAGCAGGGGAACAAGAGAGCAGTTCTTC. Translation: CASRGTREQFF.

Only a few counts were recorded for this clonotype. CDR3 protein: CASSQGGTAQKEQFF. CDR3 DNA: TGTGCCAGCAGCCAAGGAGGGACTGCCCAAAAGGAGCAGTTCTTC. The chain joins TRBV6-2 or TRBV6-3 to TRBJ2-1, with TRBD2 as a possible D gene (6 bases). This CDR3 has 15 residues. From germline, CDR1 is MNHEY and CDR2 SVGEGT. V lost 6 bases, J lost 10 bases, and 22 bases lay in between.

This clonotype was detected a few times. The rearrangement uses TRBV13 and TRBJ2-2, with 7 bases identical to TRBD2. The germline CDR1 and CDR2 sequences are PRHDT and FYEKMQ (reference sequence). After removal of 0 bases from V and 5 bases from J, the junction contained 6 bases not matched to a gene. The CDR3 totals 16 residues. CDR3 sequence: CASSLGSGVRTGELFF. CDR3 DNA sequence: TGTGCCAGCAGCTTAGGGAGCGGGGTGAGGACCGGGGAGCTGTTTTTT. Full variable domain (missing parts from reference TRBV13 and TRBJ2-2): AAGVIQSPRHLIKEKRETATLKCYPIPRHDTVYWYQQGPGQDPQFLISFYEKMQSDKGSIPDRFSAQQFSDYHSELNMSSLELGDSALYFCASSLGSGVRTGELFFGEGSRLTVL.

This clonotype appeared many times. This chain links TRBV14 with TRBJ2-1; possible D gene TRBD1, 6 bases. V lost 3 bases and J lost 4, with 10 bases in between. In germline, CDR1 is SGHDN, CDR2 FVKESK. This CDR3 is built from 14 residues. The DNA of the CDR3 is TGTGCCAGCAGCCACCACCAGGGGTACAATGAGCAGTTCTTC. Protein sequence: CASSHHQGYNEQFF.

The chain recombines TRBV4-1 with TRBJ2-7, with D perhaps matching TRBD2 (6 bases). The ends were cut back, 3 bases at V and 0 bases at J, with 15 bases in the middle. CDR1 and CDR2 from the germline V gene are MGHRA and YSYEKL. The CDR3 is 16 residues long. This CDR3 is CASSHGVTGSSYEQYF. The CDR3 nucleotides read TGCGCCAGCAGCCATGGGGTTACCGGGAGCTCCTACGAGCAGTACTTC.

This clonotype came up many times. The CDR3 coding sequence is TGTGCCAGCAGTGAAGCGAACTACGAGCAGTACTTC. Translating it yields CASSEANYEQYF. J is TRBJ2-7 and V is TRBV6-1, with unresolved D. CDR3 length equals 12 residues. Germline assignment: CDR1 MNHNS and CDR2 SASEGT. V was trimmed by 0 bases and J by 3 bases, leaving 3 bases between them.

This clonotype was recorded many times. This chain uses TRBV5-8 with TRBJ2-2; a possible D gene is TRBD1 (6 bases). The CDR3 runs to 14 residues. Trimming shortened V by 2 bases and J by 4 bases, and 9 bases separated the two germline ends. Germline-derived CDR1 and CDR2 are SGHTS and YDEGEE. The CDR3 reads CASSFQGGTGELFF. Written as DNA, the CDR3 is TGTGCCAGCAGCTTTCAAGGGGGCACCGGGGAGCTGTTTTTT.

J is TRBJ2-7 and V is TRBV19, with D tentatively TRBD2 (5 bases). V lost 5 bases to trimming and J lost 6 bases, with 14 bases between them. Germline CDR1 LNHDA, CDR2 SQIVND (reference sequence). This CDR3 region has 13 residues. In nucleotides, the CDR3 is TGTGCCAGTAGTTTCCCGGGGTCGAGCGAGCAGTACTTC. As protein: CASSFPGSSEQYF.

This rearrangement joins TRBV3-1 to TRBJ1-6, with D perhaps matching TRBD1 (6 bases). This CDR3 has 15 residues. In germline, CDR1 is LGHDT, CDR2 YNNKEL (reference sequence). The V end was cut by 1 base, the J end by 6 bases, with 10 bases between. The DNA for the CDR3 is TGTGCCAGCAGCCAAGGGGACATGGGTAATTCACCCCTCCACTTT. Protein: CASSQGDMGNSPLHF.

This clonotype was seen at least ten times. The chain combines TRBV5-4 with TRBJ2-7; 11 nucleotides line up with TRBD2. This CDR3 has 15 residues. Germline CDR1 reads SGHNT; CDR2 reads YYREEE (reference sequence). J was trimmed by 0 bases and V by 3 bases; bases with no gene match: 2. As DNA, the CDR3 is TGTGCCAGCAGCTCACTAGCGGGAGCCTCCTACGAGCAGTACTTC. Encoded protein: CASSSLAGASYEQYF.

This clonotype was seen a handful of times. The rearrangement links TRBV29-1 to TRBJ2-1; TRBD2 might be the D (6 bases). The germline V gene encodes CDR1 SQVTM and CDR2 ANQGSEA. Deletions cut 7 bases from V and 7 bases from J, with 17 bases between. CDR3 length: 13 amino acids. CDR3 in DNA: TGCAGCGCCCCCCGCACCCGGGGGAATGAGCAGTTCTTC. Protein sequence: CSAPRTRGNEQFF.

In its sample, this clonotype was seen a few times. The chain's CDR3 is CASSATGGPDTQYF. CDR3 DNA sequence: TGTGCCAGCAGTGCTACAGGGGGCCCAGATACGCAGTATTTT. The chain has TRBV2 and TRBJ2-3; 9 bases are a match to TRBD1. The CDR3 loop spans 14 amino acids. Germline CDR1 and CDR2: SNHLY and FYNNEI. V shed 4 bases, J shed 4 bases, and the junction held 3 bases outside the gene matches.